These T cell receptor beta chains were read from a single sample in a study of T cells in Graves' hyperthyroidism and ophthalmopathy. TCRdb itself ran the multiplex PCR reads through MiXCR, one entry per CDR3 protein. The repertoire consists of some 500,000 distinct CDR3 sequences, with about 24% occurring once and the leading ten covering 10% to 12%. Sequencing was done on a sample of blood. All receptors come from a woman in her twenties or thirties with Graves' ophthalmopathy. The CDR3 runs from the conserved cysteine through the conserved F or W. A D gene is named only where the DNA matches it firmly. Size is omitted from some rows. Given values are once, few, many or a class for expanded clones.

D	V	size	J	DNA	CDR3
NA	TRBV9	NA	TRBJ2-5	TGTGCCAGCAGCGTTGGGTACTTGAGAGAGACCCAGTACTTC	CASSVGYLRETQYF
TRBD1	TRBV12-3/TRBV12-4	few	TRBJ2-2	TGTGCCAGCAGTTCCGACAGGGTCGGCACCGGGGAGCTGTTTTTT	CASSSDRVGTGELFF
NA	TRBV12-3/TRBV12-4	many	TRBJ2-7	TGTGCCAGCAGCCAAGGACAGTCCTACGAGCAGTACTTC	CASSQGQSYEQYF
TRBD1	TRBV30	many	TRBJ2-7	TGTGCCTGGAGTTCCGGGACAGGGTTCTACGAGCAGTACTTC	CAWSSGTGFYEQYF
NA	TRBV3-1	many	TRBJ1-1	TGTGCCAGCAGCCAAGCAGTCGGAGGGAGTGAAGCTTTCTTT	CASSQAVGGSEAFF
NA	TRBV7-2	many	TRBJ1-1	TGTGCCAGCAGCGCCCAGCGAGGACGGTTGAGTGAAGCTTTCTTT	CASSAQRGRLSEAFF
TRBD1	TRBV6-5	few	TRBJ1-1	TGTGCCAGCAGTTTGGACAGGATAAACACTGAAGCTTTCTTT	CASSLDRINTEAFF
NA	TRBV5-1	few	TRBJ2-4	TGCGCCAGCAGCTCTGGCTTAGCCAAAAACATTCAGTACTTC	CASSSGLAKNIQYF
NA	TRBV28	many	TRBJ2-7	TGTGCCAGCAGTAACTGGGGGGTTTTGGTCGAGCAGTACTTC	CASSNWGVLVEQYF
NA	TRBV29-1	few	TRBJ1-1	TGCAGCGTAACAGCGGCGGTGAACACTGAAGCTTTCTTT	CSVTAAVNTEAFF
NA	TRBV6-1	few	TRBJ2-7	TGTGCCAGCAGAGACAGCGGAATTAGCGAGCAGTACTTC	CASRDSGISEQYF
TRBD2	TRBV7-2	NA	TRBJ2-2	TGTGCCAGCAGTTATAAGCGGGAGTTAAACGGGGAGCTGTTTTTT	CASSYKRELNGELFF
TRBD1	TRBV12-3/TRBV12-4	NA	TRBJ1-2	TGTGCCAGCAGTCCGGACAGGGGGCAATCCTATGGCTACACCTTC	CASSPDRGQSYGYTF
NA	TRBV2	many	TRBJ2-7	TGTGCCAGCGAAGAGGGTGGCGAGCAGTACTTC	CASEEGGEQYF
NA	TRBV19	few	TRBJ1-1	TGTGCCAGTAGTATATTGGGGGGAGACACTGAAGCTTTCTTT	CASSILGGDTEAFF
NA	TRBV21-1	NA	TRBJ2-2	TGTGCCAGCAGCGACCCCCTTCCAGCGGGGGGGTTCGCGAACACCGGGGAGCTGTTTTTT	CASSDPLPAGGFANTGELFF
NA	TRBV28	NA	TRBJ1-5	TGTGCCACCCAGGGCCGACATCAGCCCCAGCATTTT	CATQGRHQPQHF